Following are 31 T cell receptor beta chains from one sample sequenced in a study of blood T cells in healthy people across ages (dated by TCRdb to the mid-2010s). The receptor library was made with 5' RACE. These reads were obtained on an Illumina HiSeq 2500. The second PCR ran for roughly 7 to 11 cycles and used a J-beta primer mix along with a sample-barcoded 5' primer. In TCRdb, the public reads were trimmed at Q25 with fastp and aligned with MiXCR, with productive beta chains retained. Each CDR3 protein gets just one entry, which takes the most common genes and DNA from the rows behind it. Within this sample are roughly 2 million distinct CDR3 sequences, with roughly 50% of them counted one time only. Less than 2.5% of the sample is taken by the ten largest. Sample: blood. These TCRs come from a middle-aged woman in good health.

The chain recombines TRBV3-1 with TRBJ2-1; D gene unclear. With 3 bases removed from V and 5 bases from J, the gap between germline ends came to 8 bases. The CDR3 contains 13 residues. Germline values: CDR1 LGHDT, CDR2 YNNKEL (reference sequence). The CDR3 region is CASSQWANNEQFF. In DNA, the CDR3 is TGTGCCAGCAGCCAGTGGGCCAACAATGAGCAGTTCTTC.

V is TRBV27 and J is TRBJ2-1; possibly TRBD1 for D (5 bases). Trimming removed 8 bases at V and 10 bases at J, with 15 bases between. Germline V lookup: CDR1 MNHEY, CDR2 SMNVEV (reference sequence). This CDR3 comprises 12 residues. CDR3 sequence (DNA): TGTGCCAGCGGGGCTTTAAGCGTCGAGCAGTTCTTC. It encodes CASGALSVEQFF.

The chain recombines TRBV7-2 with TRBJ1-6, with 7 positions matching TRBD1. CDR1 and CDR2 (germline): SGHTA, FQGNSA. V shed 7 bases, J shed 5 bases, and the junction held 8 bases outside the gene matches. The CDR3 has 15 residues. CDR3 in amino acids: CASTPGTANNSPLHF. The CDR3 bases are TGTGCCAGCACCCCAGGGACAGCTAATAATTCACCCCTCCACTTT.

There are many counts of this clonotype. The chain joins TRBV7-2 to TRBJ2-3, with D hard to call. Germline V gives CDR1 SGHTA, CDR2 FQGNSA. CDR3 length: 12 residues. Trimming removed 5 bases from V and 6 bases from J, with 9 bases in between. The CDR3 sequence is CASSVRADTQYF. CDR3 nucleotide sequence: TGTGCCAGCAGCGTCCGGGCGGATACGCAGTATTTT.

This clonotype occurred a few times. This chain uses TRBV29-1 with TRBJ1-2; 11 nucleotides line up with TRBD1. Per germline, CDR1 SQVTM and CDR2 ANQGSEA. CDR3 length equals 13 residues. The trim removed 6 bases at V and 5 bases at J, leaving 5 bases unmatched. The CDR3 DNA follows: TGCAGCGTAACCGGGACAGGGGGGTATGGCTACACCTTC. Protein: CSVTGTGGYGYTF.

This clonotype showed up many times. The rearrangement uses TRBV27 and TRBJ2-5; D uncertain. The CDR3 extends over 11 amino acids. Germline loops: CDR1 MNHEY, CDR2 SMNVEV (reference sequence). Trimming shortened V by 6 bases and J by 2 bases, and 4 bases separated the two germline ends. Here the CDR3 DNA reads TGTGCCAGCAGGCTTCAAGAGACCCAGTACTTC. It encodes CASRLQETQYF.

The chain has TRBV5-5 and TRBJ2-2; possibly TRBD1 or TRBD2 for D (5 bases each). The CDR3 covers 16 residues. Trimming pared 4 bases from V and 0 bases from J, leaving 13 bases between. CDR1 SGHKS and CDR2 YYEKEE come from the germline V gene (reference sequence). The CDR3 spells CASSLLAGTNTGELFF. The CDR3 nucleotides read TGTGCCAGCAGCCTGCTAGCAGGGACGAACACCGGGGAGCTGTTTTTT.

The genes are TRBV18 and TRBJ2-7; perhaps TRBD1 as D (6 bases). The CDR3 has 14 residues. The V gene lost 2 bases and the J gene lost 10 bases, with 18 bases spanning the gap. Per the germline V gene, CDR1 is KGHSH and CDR2 is LQKENI. In DNA, the CDR3 is TGTGCCAGCTCACCAGGACAGATACAAGAGGCCCAGTACTTC. It translates to CASSPGQIQEAQYF.

The CDR3 reads CASSQEAGRGEAFF. The CDR3 DNA reads as TGCGCCAGCAGCCAAGAGGCTGGAAGGGGTGAAGCTTTCTTT. The rearrangement links TRBV4-3 to TRBJ1-1, with D tentatively TRBD1 (5 bases). The CDR3 runs 14 residues. V shed 0 bases and J shed 7 bases, with 12 bases lying between them. Germline V gene sequence: CDR1 LGHNA, CDR2 YSLEER.

This clonotype has only a few counts. This chain uses TRBV7-9 with TRBJ2-3, with 7 bases that match TRBD2. The length of the CDR3 is 16 residues. With 3 bases clipped from V and 5 bases from J, the junction kept 11 bases outside the gene matches. Germline loops: CDR1 SEHNR, CDR2 FQNEAQ (reference sequence). The CDR3 coding sequence is TGTGCCAGCAGCTTCCTTGGTCGAGCGGGGATAGATACGCAGTATTTT. This encodes CASSFLGRAGIDTQYF.

CDR3 region: CASSLRQREQYF. Written as DNA, the CDR3 is TGTGCCAGCAGCTTACGGCAGAGGGAGCAGTACTTC. The V call is TRBV7-9, the J call TRBJ2-7, with unresolved D. Per germline, CDR1 SEHNR and CDR2 FQNEAQ (reference sequence). The CDR3 is made up of 12 amino acids. The ends were cut back, 2 bases at V and 7 bases at J, with 9 bases in the middle.

This clonotype was found a few times. This chain joins TRBV7-8 and TRBJ2-3; D unclear. CDR3 length: 16 residues. Trimming shortened V by 5 bases and J by 3 bases, and 18 bases separated the two germline ends. Germline values: CDR1 SGHVS, CDR2 FQNEAQ. The CDR3 sequence: CASSPMPSSETDTQYF. The CDR3 DNA follows: TGTGCCAGCAGCCCTATGCCAAGCTCGGAGACAGATACGCAGTATTTT. Full variable domain (rest looked up from reference TRBV7-8 and TRBJ2-3): GAGVSQSPRYKVAKRGQDVALRCDPISGHVSLFWYQQALGQGPEFLTYFQNEAQLDKSGLPSDRFFAERPEGSVSTLKIQRTQQEDSAVYLCASSPMPSSETDTQYFGPGTRLTVL.

The rearrangement joins TRBV5-1 to TRBJ1-2; 9 bases match TRBD1. The CDR3 is made up of 17 amino acids. Unmatched junction bases numbered 13, after V lost 2 bases and J lost 5 bases. The germline gives CDR1 SGHRS, CDR2 YFSETQ. The CDR3 nucleotides read TGCGCCAGCAGCTTTGCAACAGGGGGCTCCTCAGGGTATGGCTACACCTTC. Protein sequence: CASSFATGGSSGYGYTF.

The chain carries TRBV5-4 and TRBJ2-5, with 7 bases matching TRBD1. Trimming at V came to 7 bases and at J to 2 bases, leaving 14 bases not matched to a gene. Germline V lookup: CDR1 SGHNT, CDR2 YYREEE (reference sequence). This CDR3 contains 16 residues. In nucleotides, the CDR3 is TGTGCCAGCCGACCCGACCCGACAGGGCAACAAGAGACCCAGTACTTC. Translating gives CASRPDPTGQQETQYF.

The chain carries TRBV2 and TRBJ2-7, with a possible D match to TRBD1 (5 bases). The J call may be incorrect, as the DNA end agrees better with TRBJ2-5. The CDR3 contains 15 residues. Per the germline V gene, CDR1 is SNHLY and CDR2 is FYNNEI. The CDR3 DNA follows: TGTGCCAGCAGTGGTTTGGTTCAGCAGGGAGAGACCCAGTACTTC. Translated: CASSGLVQQGETQYF.

The rearrangement joins TRBV6-5 to TRBJ1-4; no reliable D call. Per the germline V gene, CDR1 is MNHEY and CDR2 is SVGAGI. CDR3 length: 13 amino acids. V was clipped by 0 bases and J by 8 bases, with 7 bases between them. The CDR3 here is CASSYSISEKLFF. CDR3 in DNA: TGTGCCAGCAGTTACTCGATATCGGAAAAACTGTTTTTT.

The chain carries TRBV12-5 and TRBJ1-5; the D gene is possibly TRBD1 (6 bases). Near its end, the DNA agrees better with TRBJ2-3, so the J call may be wrong. Per germline, CDR1 LGHNT and CDR2 FRNRAP. The CDR3 is 16 residues long. The CDR3 sequence is CASGPPHRDGNQPQYF. As DNA, the CDR3 is TGTGCTAGTGGCCCGCCCCACAGGGACGGCAATCAGCCCCAGTATTTT.

There are a few counts of this clonotype. This chain links TRBV29-1 with TRBJ2-1, with TRBD2 matching over 10 bases. In germline, CDR1 is SQVTM, CDR2 ANQGSEA. The CDR3 runs to 15 residues. The V segment lost 4 bases and the J segment 9 bases; nucleotides outside the gene matches: 12. The CDR3 here is CSVGLGVAGGAEQFF. The CDR3 nucleotides read TGCAGCGTTGGTCTGGGCGTAGCGGGGGGTGCTGAGCAGTTCTTC.

This clonotype occurred a few times. V usage is TRBV29-1 and J usage is TRBJ2-7; 7 nucleotides line up with TRBD1. Germline assignment: CDR1 SQVTM and CDR2 ANQGSEA. The trim removed 4 bases at V and 6 bases at J, leaving 3 bases unmatched. The CDR3 is made up of 11 amino acids. CDR3 protein: CSVATGAEQYF. The CDR3 DNA follows: TGCAGCGTTGCTACAGGGGCCGAGCAGTACTTC.

The CDR3 nucleotides are TGTGCCAGCACCCCGGAGGGGGGGCTAGGCAATCAGCCCCAGCATTTT. This gives the protein CASTPEGGLGNQPQHF. This chain uses TRBV28 with TRBJ1-5; tentative D call: TRBD1 (6 bases). The CDR3 length is 16 residues. The germline V and J ends were trimmed by 7 bases and 2 bases, with 18 bases remaining between them. The V gene's germline CDR1 is MDHEN and CDR2 SYDVKM. Based on the CDR3 plus reference TRBV28 and TRBJ1-5, the full variable domain is DVKVTQSSRYLVKRTGEKVFLECVQDMDHENMFWYRQDPGLGLRLIYFSYDVKMKEKGDIPEGYSVSREKKERFSLILESASTNQTSMYLCASTPEGGLGNQPQHFGDGTRLSIL.

The V and J genes are TRBV2 and TRBJ1-6, with 9 bases identical to TRBD1. After removal of 8 bases from V and 7 bases from J, the junction contained 9 bases not matched to a gene. Per the germline V gene, CDR1 is SNHLY and CDR2 is FYNNEI. The CDR3 has 15 residues. CDR3: CASATQDRGNSPLHF. In DNA form, the CDR3 reads TGTGCCAGCGCCACCCAGGACAGGGGAAATTCACCCCTCCACTTT.

This clonotype occurred a few times. This chain links TRBV11-1 with TRBJ2-1; D might be TRBD1 (5 bases). The CDR3 extends over 16 amino acids. Trimming removed 4 bases at V and 5 bases at J, with 18 bases between. Germline CDR1 reads SGHAT; CDR2 reads FQDESV (reference sequence). CDR3 amino acids: CASSSLVGVDHNEQFF. The CDR3 coding sequence is TGTGCCAGCAGCTCCCTTGTAGGGGTAGATCACAATGAGCAGTTCTTC.

This rearrangement joins TRBV6-2 or TRBV6-3 to TRBJ2-6, with D possibly TRBD1 on 5 matching bases. V gave up 7 bases and J gave up 2 bases, with 12 bases separating them. The CDR3 totals 15 residues. Germline V lookup: CDR1 MNHEY, CDR2 SVGEGT. The CDR3 DNA reads TGTGCCAGCACCTCACAGACAGCTGGGGCCAACGTCCTGACTTTC. Translation: CASTSQTAGANVLTF.

The table lists this clonotype with a few counts. The rearrangement joins TRBV6-5 to TRBJ2-3; D is perhaps TRBD1 (6 bases). V gave up 5 bases and J gave up 9 bases, with 18 bases separating them. This CDR3 has 14 amino acids. CDR1 MNHEY and CDR2 SVGAGI come from the germline V gene. CDR3 protein: CASSNRRTGPTQYF. The CDR3 coding sequence is TGTGCCAGCAGTAACCGCCGAACAGGGCCGACGCAGTATTTT.

The gene calls are TRBV12-3 or TRBV12-4 and TRBJ2-7; 9 bases agree with TRBD2. Germline trimming cut 2 bases from V and 5 bases from J; bases unmatched to any gene: 7. The CDR3 runs to 15 residues. As DNA, the CDR3 is TGTGCCAGCAGTTTAACGGGACTAGCTGCCAACGAGCAGTACTTC. Protein: CASSLTGLAANEQYF.

On this clonotype itself: The junction and the germline gene differ at one end; a read error may be behind it. In DNA form, the CDR3 reads TGTGCCGGCAGATACTCCGGGACTAACTATGGCTACACCTTC. Translation: CAGRYSGTNYGYTF. The gene calls are TRBV12-3 or TRBV12-4 and TRBJ1-2; no clear D gene. The CDR3 contains 14 residues.

This clonotype has just one count. The chain is built from TRBV20-1 and TRBJ2-3; 7 nucleotides line up with TRBD2. CDR3 length: 14 amino acids. Looked up from germline, CDR1 is DFQATT and CDR2 is SNEGSKA (reference sequence). V was clipped by 0 bases and J by 7 bases; unmatched bases: 7. CDR3 DNA sequence: TGCAGTGCTAGAGATCGGGGACTACGGTATACGCAGTATTTT. This encodes CSARDRGLRYTQYF.

This clonotype was seen a handful of times. The chain joins TRBV24-1 to TRBJ2-5; 10 bases map to TRBD1. The germline V gene has CDR1 KGHDR and CDR2 SFDVKD. J gave up 5 bases and V 3 bases, and 5 bases lay outside the gene matches. The CDR3 is 15 amino acids. The CDR3 here is CATSDRDRGRETQYF. Here the CDR3 DNA reads TGTGCCACCAGTGATCGGGACAGGGGTCGGGAGACCCAGTACTTC.

The J gene is TRBJ2-4, the V gene TRBV11-2; no firm D call. Trimming took off 5 bases at V and 0 bases at J, with 14 bases between the two ends. Per germline, CDR1 SGHAT and CDR2 FQNNGV. The CDR3 loop spans 16 amino acids. As DNA, the CDR3 is TGTGCCAGCAGCCCCACAGAAATAATAGCCAAAAACATTCAGTACTTC. Translation gives CASSPTEIIAKNIQYF.

This clonotype was recorded once. The chain carries TRBV7-8 and TRBJ2-7, with TRBD1 as a possible D gene (6 bases). Germline CDR1 SGHVS, CDR2 FQNEAQ. The CDR3 has 13 residues. Deletions cut 5 bases from V and 6 bases from J, with 14 bases between. The CDR3 here is CASSRDIPGEQYF. CDR3 DNA: TGTGCCAGCAGCAGGGACATCCCTGGCGAGCAGTACTTC.

The gene calls are TRBV4-3 and TRBJ2-5, with D unresolved. This CDR3 is 15 amino acids long. V was clipped by 1 base and J by 2 bases, with 11 bases between them. CDR1 and CDR2 from the germline V gene are LGHNA and YSLEER. The CDR3 region is CASSQVPTSQETQYF. CDR3 bases: TGCGCCAGCAGCCAAGTCCCCACAAGTCAAGAGACCCAGTACTTC.